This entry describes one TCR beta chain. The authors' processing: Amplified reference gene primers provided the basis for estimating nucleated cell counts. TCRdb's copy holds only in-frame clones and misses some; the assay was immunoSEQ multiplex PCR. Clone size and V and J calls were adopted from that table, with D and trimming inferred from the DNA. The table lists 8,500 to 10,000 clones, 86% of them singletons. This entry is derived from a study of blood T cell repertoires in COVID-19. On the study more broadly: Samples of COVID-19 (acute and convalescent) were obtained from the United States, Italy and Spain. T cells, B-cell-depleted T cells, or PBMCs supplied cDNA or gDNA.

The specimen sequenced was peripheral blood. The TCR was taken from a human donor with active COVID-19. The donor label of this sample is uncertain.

The CDR3 protein is CASSYSGQGHEKLFF. CDR3 sequence (DNA): TGTGCCAGCAGTTACTCAGGACAGGGCCATGAAAAACTGTTTTTT. The gene calls are TRBV6-5 and TRBJ1-4; 8 nucleotides match TRBD1. V was clipped by 0 bases and J by 6 bases; unmatched bases: 3. CDR1 is MNHEY, CDR2 SVGAGI, per germline. CDR3 size: 15 residues.